One sample yielded the 25 T cell receptor beta chains listed below, sequenced in a study of early T cells in non-severe SARS-CoV-2 infection. TCRdb passed the 5' RACE reads through MiXCR, listing each CDR3 protein once. The data contain about 77,000 distinct CDR3 sequences, about 9.6% of them singletons. The sequencing sample was made of whole blood. Every receptor here comes from an adult who was a healthcare worker with PCR-confirmed SARS-CoV-2 infection or an uninfected control (not recorded which).

This clonotype was recorded many times. The V gene is TRBV2, the J gene TRBJ1-6; D is uncertain. The CDR3 has 13 amino acids. The germline V and J ends were trimmed by 6 bases and 7 bases, with 10 bases remaining between them. Germline CDR1 and CDR2: SNHLY and FYNNEI. The CDR3 nucleotides are TGTGCCAGCAGGAAGACGGAAAATTCACCCCTCCACTTT. This encodes CASRKTENSPLHF. The full variable domain, in which reference TRBV2 and TRBJ1-6 provide the parts outside the CDR3, is EPEVTQTPSHQVTQMGQEVILRCVPISNHLYFYWYRQILGQKVEFLVSFYNNEISEKSEIFDDQFSVERPDGSNFTLKIRSTKLEDSAMYFCASRKTENSPLHFGNGTRLTVT.

This clonotype was counted many times. V is TRBV15 and J is TRBJ1-4, with TRBD1 matching over 8 bases. The V gene's germline CDR1 is LNHNV and CDR2 YYDKDF (reference sequence). The CDR3 consists of 14 residues. V dropped 8 bases and J dropped 7; count of bases not matched to a gene: 9. CDR3 nucleotide sequence: TGTGCCACCGAACTGGACAGGGCAAGTGAAAAACTGTTTTTT. Translating gives CATELDRASEKLFF. The variable domain in full, with the rest retrieved from reference TRBV15 and TRBJ1-4, is DAMVIQNPRYQVTQFGKPVTLSCSQTLNHNVMYWYQQKSSQAPKLLFHYYDKDFNNEADTPDNFQSRRPNTSFCFLDIRSPGLGDTAMYLCATELDRASEKLFFGSGTQLSVL.

The sample holds many counts of this clonotype. This sequence joins TRBV15 and TRBJ2-7; TRBD2 matches 7 bases. V lost 2 bases to trimming and J lost 3 bases; unmatched junction nucleotides: 7. The CDR3 spans 15 residues. CDR1 LNHNV and CDR2 YYDKDF come from the germline V gene (reference sequence). Here the CDR3 DNA reads TGTGCCACCAGCAGAAGCGGGGCATCACACTACGAGCAGTACTTC. As protein: CATSRSGASHYEQYF.

This clonotype was recorded at least ten times. The chain employs TRBV5-1 and TRBJ2-1, with D possibly matching TRBD2 (6 bases). Deletions cut 2 bases from V and 9 bases from J, with 15 bases between. CDR1 and CDR2 from the germline V gene are SGHRS and YFSETQ. The CDR3 runs 14 residues. This chain's CDR3 is CASSFGGASSEQFF. For the CDR3, the DNA is TGCGCCAGCAGCTTCGGAGGGGCTAGTAGTGAGCAGTTCTTC.

This clonotype was observed many times. The chain carries TRBV29-1 and TRBJ2-7, with TRBD2 identical over 10 bases. Unmatched junction bases numbered 7, after V lost 7 bases and J lost 1 base. The CDR3 has 14 amino acids. Germline V gives CDR1 SQVTM, CDR2 ANQGSEA. CDR3 loop: CSALTSGKSYEQYF. DNA of the CDR3: TGCAGCGCCCTAACTAGCGGGAAATCCTACGAGCAGTACTTC.

This clonotype occurred a few times. The CDR3 here is CASSRPSGSTDTQYF. CDR3 sequence (DNA): TGTGCCAGCAGTCGTCCTAGCGGATCCACAGATACGCAGTATTTT. This chain links TRBV27 with TRBJ2-3; 7 bases agree with TRBD2. CDR1 MNHEY and CDR2 SMNVEV come from the germline V gene (reference sequence). The CDR3 has 15 residues. With V trimmed by 5 bases and J by 2 bases, 7 bases remained unmatched.

This clonotype has only a few counts. The chain uses TRBV27 and TRBJ2-7; tentative D call: TRBD2 (7 bases). Germline CDR1 MNHEY, CDR2 SMNVEV (reference sequence). The CDR3 has 14 amino acids. Trimming removed 4 bases from V and 3 bases from J, with 13 bases in between. The CDR3 region has the DNA TGTGCCAGCAGTTGGGGGCTAGCGGACTACGAGCAGTACTTC. Its translation is CASSWGLADYEQYF.

This clonotype was recorded at least ten times. The CDR3 loop is CASSPDWRPYNEQFF. The CDR3 coding sequence is TGTGCCAGCAGCCCAGATTGGAGGCCCTACAATGAGCAGTTCTTC. This chain connects TRBV7-8 to TRBJ2-1; D is possibly TRBD2 (5 bases). V was trimmed by 5 bases and J by 2 bases, leaving 13 bases between them. CDR3 length equals 15 residues. Per germline, CDR1 SGHVS and CDR2 FQNEAQ.

This clonotype appeared many times. The chain is built from TRBV14 and TRBJ2-3; 8 bases fit TRBD2. CDR1 and CDR2 from the germline V gene are SGHDN and FVKESK. This CDR3 is built from 16 residues. V lost 0 bases to trimming and J lost 4 bases; unmatched junction nucleotides: 6. Written as DNA, the CDR3 is TGTGCCAGCAGCCAAGAAATCGGGAGGGCCGCAGATACGCAGTATTTT. Translation gives CASSQEIGRAADTQYF.

This clonotype was seen repeatedly, ten times or more. The chain carries TRBV20-1 and TRBJ1-2; TRBD1 might be the D (5 bases). The CDR3 runs to 15 residues. The germline gives CDR1 DFQATT, CDR2 SNEGSKA (reference sequence). V lost 0 bases to trimming and J lost 4 bases, with 15 bases between them. The CDR3 protein is CSARDSRRGTYGYTF. The CDR3 region has the DNA TGCAGTGCTAGAGATTCGCGGCGAGGGACCTATGGCTACACCTTC.

This clonotype was counted at least ten times. J is TRBJ2-4 and V is TRBV24-1; weak D call: TRBD2 (6 bases). This CDR3 is built from 15 residues. With 2 bases removed from V and 1 base from J, the gap between germline ends came to 8 bases. Germline values: CDR1 KGHDR, CDR2 SFDVKD. CDR3 in amino acids: CATSDSRGAKNIQYF. CDR3 sequence (DNA): TGTGCCACCAGTGATTCCCGGGGGGCCAAAAACATTCAGTACTTC.

This clonotype was counted at least ten times. The V call is TRBV9, the J call TRBJ2-3, with TRBD2 identical over 9 bases. CDR1 and CDR2 from the germline V gene are SGDLS and YYNGEE. J lost 2 bases, V lost 4 bases, and 5 bases had no gene match. The CDR3 loop spans 15 amino acids. The CDR3 reads CASSQRTSDTDTQYF. The CDR3 coding sequence is TGTGCCAGCAGCCAACGGACTAGCGACACAGATACGCAGTATTTT.

The sample holds one count of this clonotype. Being one base from a much bigger clone, this may be a read error. This chain joins TRBV28 and TRBJ1-6; possibly TRBD1 for D (5 bases). CDR3 length equals 15 residues. Per germline, CDR1 MDHEN and CDR2 SYDVKM. DNA of the CDR3: TGTGCCAGCAGTTTTTGGGGCAAGACAAATTCACCCTTCCATTTT. Translation: CASSFWGKTNSPFHF. The whole variable domain, filled in from reference TRBV28 and TRBJ1-6, reads DVKVTQSSRYLVKRTGEKVFLECVQDMDHENMFWYRQDPGLGLRLIYFSYDVKMKEKGDIPEGYSVSREKKERFSLILESASTNQTSMYLCASSFWGKTNSPFHFGNGTRLTVT.

This clonotype has ten or more counts. The chain links TRBV4-2 to TRBJ2-3; D tentatively fits TRBD1 or TRBD2 (7 bases each). This CDR3 contains 15 residues. The germline V gene encodes CDR1 LGHNA and CDR2 YNFKEQ. V was cut by 1 base and J by 5 bases, with 13 bases left in between. The CDR3 protein is CASSQADREGDTQYF. The CDR3 nucleotides read TGTGCCAGCAGCCAAGCCGACAGGGAGGGAGATACGCAGTATTTT.

This clonotype has ten or more counts. The V call is TRBV7-8, the J call TRBJ2-5; unclear D gene. The CDR3 spans 14 residues. Trimming left V 3 bases short and J 5 bases short, with 13 bases between. Germline V CDR1 and CDR2: SGHVS, FQNEAQ. The CDR3 DNA is TGTGCCAGCAGCTTCTATAAGGGCGCCGAGACCCAGTACTTC. It yields the protein CASSFYKGAETQYF.

The chain couples TRBV12-3 or TRBV12-4 to TRBJ2-7; 11 bases align to TRBD2. CDR3 length: 12 residues. Trimming cost V 8 bases and J 5 bases; bases outside gene matches: 2. The CDR3 here is CASQGLADEQYF. CDR3 nucleotide sequence: TGTGCCAGCCAGGGACTAGCGGACGAGCAGTACTTC.

This clonotype turned up a few times. The chain is built from TRBV7-3 and TRBJ1-1; 10 bases map to TRBD1. V was clipped by 4 bases and J by 5 bases; unmatched bases: 13. This CDR3 spans 17 amino acids. Germline V gives CDR1 SGHTA, CDR2 FQGTGA. The CDR3 region has the DNA TGTGCCAGCAGCTCCCGGGACAGGGGTCATGCGGTAACTGAAGCTTTCTTT. Translated, it gives CASSSRDRGHAVTEAFF.

This clonotype was observed a few times. The chain couples TRBV18 to TRBJ1-1, with TRBD1 as a possible D gene (5 bases). Trimming removed 5 bases at V and 6 bases at J, with 13 bases between. Per the germline V gene, CDR1 is KGHSH and CDR2 is LQKENI. This CDR3 has 13 residues. CDR3 coding DNA: TGTGCCAGCTCATCAGCGGGGGGTCCTGAAGCTTTCTTT. This translates into CASSSAGGPEAFF.

The sample holds many counts of this clonotype. V usage is TRBV4-1 and J usage is TRBJ2-2; tentatively, D is TRBD2 (6 bases). Germline V gives CDR1 MGHRA, CDR2 YSYEKL. The CDR3 is made up of 15 amino acids. Trimming pared 0 bases from V and 5 bases from J, leaving 10 bases between. CDR3 sequence reads: CASSQEWEVTGELFF. The DNA of the CDR3 is TGCGCCAGCAGCCAAGAGTGGGAGGTTACCGGGGAGCTGTTTTTT.

The chain has TRBV7-9 and TRBJ2-7; D remains ambiguous. Germline V gene sequence: CDR1 SEHNR, CDR2 FQNEAQ (reference sequence). The CDR3 runs 14 residues. Trimming shortened V by 5 bases and J by 2 bases, and 13 bases separated the two germline ends. The DNA of the CDR3 is TGTGCCAGCAGCCTGGTGGGCGGCGCCTACGAGCAGTACTTC. Its protein product is CASSLVGGAYEQYF.

This chain joins TRBV5-1 and TRBJ2-4; D is unresolved. Germline CDR1 and CDR2: SGHRS and YFSETQ. V was pared by 0 bases and J by 2 bases, with 6 bases between. The CDR3 runs to 14 residues. DNA of the CDR3: TGCGCCAGCAGCTTGGAAGGGACCAAAAACATTCAGTACTTC. As protein: CASSLEGTKNIQYF.

This clonotype was found a few times. The chain combines TRBV2 with TRBJ1-5, with D uncertain. This CDR3 comprises 13 residues. The germline CDR1 and CDR2 sequences are SNHLY and FYNNEI. V was trimmed by 0 bases and J by 6 bases, leaving 6 bases between them. The CDR3 DNA is TGTGCCAGCAGTGAAGCGCAAAGTCAGCCCCAGCATTTT. Amino acids: CASSEAQSQPQHF.

This chain uses TRBV5-1 with TRBJ2-2, with D uncertain. Trimming shortened V by 0 bases and J by 5 bases, and 11 bases separated the two germline ends. The CDR3 is 15 amino acids. Germline loops: CDR1 SGHRS, CDR2 YFSETQ. CDR3 protein: CASSLAAVWTGELFF. CDR3 bases: TGCGCCAGCAGCTTGGCCGCCGTTTGGACCGGGGAGCTGTTTTTT.

The chain carries TRBV5-5 and TRBJ2-1, with TRBD2 identical over 8 bases. Germline CDR1 SGHKS, CDR2 YYEKEE (reference sequence). The CDR3 is made up of 15 amino acids. The ends lost 5 bases at V and 0 bases at J; junction bases unmatched: 4. The CDR3 nucleotides are TGTGCCAGCAGTTCTAGCGGGTACTCCTACAATGAGCAGTTCTTC. This translates into CASSSSGYSYNEQFF. The complete variable domain, with remaining parts taken from reference TRBV5-5 and TRBJ2-1, reads DAGVTQSPTHLIKTRGQQVTLRCSPISGHKSVSWYQQVLGQGPQFIFQYYEKEERGRGNFPDRFSARQFPNYSSELNVNALLLGDSALYLCASSSSGYSYNEQFFGPGTRLTVL.

This clonotype was seen many times. V gene TRBV7-8 combines with J gene TRBJ2-7, with D hard to call. Germline CDR1 is SGHVS and CDR2 is FQNEAQ. V dropped 3 bases and J dropped 5 bases, with 8 bases sitting between them. CDR3 size: 12 residues. The CDR3 DNA is TGTGCCAGCAGCTTGCTAGGTAACGAGCAGTACTTC. Residues: CASSLLGNEQYF.